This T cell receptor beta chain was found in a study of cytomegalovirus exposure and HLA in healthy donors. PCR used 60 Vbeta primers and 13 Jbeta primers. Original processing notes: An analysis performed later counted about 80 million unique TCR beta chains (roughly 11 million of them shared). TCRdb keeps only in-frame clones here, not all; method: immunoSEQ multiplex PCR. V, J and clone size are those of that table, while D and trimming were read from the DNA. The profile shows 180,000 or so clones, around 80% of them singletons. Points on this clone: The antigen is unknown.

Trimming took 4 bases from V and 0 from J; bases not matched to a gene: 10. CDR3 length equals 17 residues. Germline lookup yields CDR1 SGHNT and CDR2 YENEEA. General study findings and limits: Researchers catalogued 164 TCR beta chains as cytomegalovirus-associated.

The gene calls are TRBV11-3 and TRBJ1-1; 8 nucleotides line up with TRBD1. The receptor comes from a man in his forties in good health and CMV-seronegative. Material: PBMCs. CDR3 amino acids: CASSSWTGWGLNTEAFF. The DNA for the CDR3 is TGTGCCAGCAGCTCGTGGACAGGGTGGGGCCTGAACACTGAAGCTTTCTTT.